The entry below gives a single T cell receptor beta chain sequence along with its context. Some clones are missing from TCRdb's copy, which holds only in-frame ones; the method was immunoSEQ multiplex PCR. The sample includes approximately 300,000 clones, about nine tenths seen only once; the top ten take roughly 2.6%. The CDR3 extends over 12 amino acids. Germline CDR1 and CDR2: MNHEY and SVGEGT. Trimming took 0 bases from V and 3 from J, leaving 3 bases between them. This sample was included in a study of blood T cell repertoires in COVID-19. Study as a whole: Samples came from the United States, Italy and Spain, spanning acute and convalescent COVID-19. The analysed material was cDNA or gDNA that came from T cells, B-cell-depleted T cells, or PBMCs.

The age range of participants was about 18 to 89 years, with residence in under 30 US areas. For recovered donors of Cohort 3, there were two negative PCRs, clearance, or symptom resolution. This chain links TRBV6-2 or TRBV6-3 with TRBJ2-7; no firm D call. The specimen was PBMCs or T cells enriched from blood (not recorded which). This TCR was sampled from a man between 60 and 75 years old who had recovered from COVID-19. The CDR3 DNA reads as TGTGCCAGCAGTTACTCCCGCTACGAGCAGTACTTC. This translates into CASSYSRYEQYF.